Presented here are 8 T cell receptor beta chains from one specimen sequenced in a study of spatial heterogeneity in lung cancer. This sample's time point: sample taken at primary tumor resection. Sequencing was performed on whole RNA extracted from tumor and nontumor lung tissue, or from frozen PBMC, and the material was left unsorted. One entry per CDR3 protein results from TCRdb running MiXCR on the 5' RACE reads. The profile shows about 95,000 distinct CDR3 sequences, roughly 8.7% of them singletons. The specimen was PBMCs, collected at surgery. Receptors were obtained from a male donor with early-stage non-small cell lung cancer.

This clonotype was counted many times. V gene TRBV12-3 or TRBV12-4 combines with J gene TRBJ2-3; D remains unclear. V lost 6 bases and J 6 bases, leaving 13 bases between the germline ends. The CDR3 has 13 amino acids. The CDR3 protein is CASSSELVDTQYF. Here the CDR3 DNA reads TGTGCCAGCAGCTCGGAATTGGTGGATACGCAGTATTTT.

V and J are TRBV18 and TRBJ2-5, with D perhaps TRBD1 or TRBD2 (5 bases each). The CDR3 consists of 15 residues. Trimming stripped 2 bases from V and 4 bases from J, with 14 bases between. Germline CDR1 and CDR2: KGHSH and LQKENI. CDR3 bases: TGTGCCAGCTCACCAGGGCAGGGAGATTCAGAGACCCAGTACTTC. Translation: CASSPGQGDSETQYF. The complete variable domain, with remaining parts taken from reference TRBV18 and TRBJ2-5, reads NAGVMQNPRHLVRRRGQEARLRCSPMKGHSHVYWYRQLPEEGLKFMVYLQKENIIDESGMPKERFSAEFPKEGPSILRIQQVVRGDSAAYFCASSPGQGDSETQYFGPGTRLLVL.

This clonotype was observed a few times. The chain is built from TRBV11-2 and TRBJ2-3; 7 bases align to TRBD2. Per germline, CDR1 SGHAT and CDR2 FQNNGV. This CDR3 has 17 amino acids. J was trimmed by 1 base and V by 4 bases; bases with no gene match: 11. The CDR3 nucleotides are TGTGCCAGCAGCTCCTTCCCCGCGGGAGACGGCACAGATACGCAGTATTTT. Translated, it gives CASSSFPAGDGTDTQYF.

This clonotype was seen ten or more times. The chain uses TRBV7-2 and TRBJ2-1, with D hard to call. The CDR3 has 14 amino acids. The V gene lost 5 bases and the J gene lost 4 bases, with 12 bases spanning the gap. Germline V gene sequence: CDR1 SGHTA, CDR2 FQGNSA. The CDR3 spells CASSPIWGYNEQFF. In nucleotides, the CDR3 is TGTGCCAGCAGCCCCATTTGGGGTTACAATGAGCAGTTCTTC.

The chain uses TRBV20-1 and TRBJ1-1, with D hard to call. Germline V gene lookup returns CDR1 DFQATT and CDR2 SNEGSKA (reference sequence). This CDR3 is built from 16 residues. With 0 bases removed from V and 2 bases from J, the gap between germline ends came to 16 bases. CDR3 loop: CSARDPQIARNTEAFF. The CDR3 nucleotides read TGCAGTGCTAGAGATCCCCAGATAGCGAGAAACACTGAAGCTTTCTTT.

J is TRBJ2-5 and V is TRBV5-5; 12 bases align to TRBD2. This CDR3 spans 15 amino acids. Germline V gene lookup returns CDR1 SGHKS and CDR2 YYEKEE (reference sequence). Germline trimming cut 1 base from V and 4 bases from J; bases unmatched to any gene: 2. CDR3 coding DNA: TGTGCCAGCAGCTTGTCTAGCGGGAGGGCAGAGACCCAGTACTTC. This codes for CASSLSSGRAETQYF.

This clonotype was observed a handful of times. The rearrangement uses TRBV7-9 and TRBJ1-1, with a possible D match to TRBD1 (5 bases). The V gene's germline CDR1 is SEHNR and CDR2 FQNEAQ (reference sequence). The CDR3 has 14 residues. V was trimmed by 2 bases and J by 2 bases, leaving 9 bases between them. CDR3 residues: CASSLMGLNTEAFF. Written as DNA, the CDR3 is TGTGCCAGCAGCTTAATGGGACTCAACACTGAAGCTTTCTTT.

There are a few counts of this clonotype. The chain has TRBV5-1 and TRBJ2-7, with TRBD2 identical over 8 bases. With 2 bases clipped from V and 3 bases from J, the junction kept 4 bases outside the gene matches. From germline, CDR1 is SGHRS and CDR2 YFSETQ. The CDR3 sequence is 14 residues long. CDR3 sequence: CASSFYSGNYEQYF. The CDR3 nucleotides are TGCGCCAGCAGCTTTTATAGCGGGAACTACGAGCAGTACTTC.